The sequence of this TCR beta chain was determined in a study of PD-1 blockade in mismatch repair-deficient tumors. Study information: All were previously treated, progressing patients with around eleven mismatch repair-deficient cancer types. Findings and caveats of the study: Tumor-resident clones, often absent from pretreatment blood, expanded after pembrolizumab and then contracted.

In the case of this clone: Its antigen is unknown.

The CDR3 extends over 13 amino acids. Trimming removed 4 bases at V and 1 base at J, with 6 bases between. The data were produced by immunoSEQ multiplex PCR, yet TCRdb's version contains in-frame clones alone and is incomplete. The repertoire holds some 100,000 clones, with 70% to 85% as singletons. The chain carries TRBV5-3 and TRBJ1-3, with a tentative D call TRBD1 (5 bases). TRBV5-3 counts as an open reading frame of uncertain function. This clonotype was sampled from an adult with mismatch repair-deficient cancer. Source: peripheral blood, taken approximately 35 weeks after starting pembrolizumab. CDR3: CARSGTSGNTIYF. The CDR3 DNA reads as TGTGCCAGAAGCGGGACTTCTGGAAACACCATATATTTT.